This TCR beta chain was recovered during a study of shared clonotypes between healthy human individuals. V trimming: 2 bases; J trimming: 3 bases; junction bases outside the gene matches: 6. CDR1 is SEHNR and CDR2 is FQNEAQ in the germline V gene (reference sequence). The CDR3 has 16 residues. Findings and limits, study-wide: An expected dependence of interdonor clonotype sharing on sequencing depth was noted. Sharing across four donors was highest in naive CD4 (around 5%) and lowest in memory CD8 (0.4%).

Here immunoSEQ multiplex PCR was the method, and the copy in TCRdb shows in-frame clones only, minus some. The sample includes 2 million to 3 million clones, 93% of them seen just once. A remark on this clone: Its antigen is not identified.

This clonotype was obtained from a young man in good health. Some clones in this sample may be carry-over from other donors' samples. The rearrangement uses TRBV7-9 and TRBJ2-1, with TRBD2 matching over 8 bases. What was sequenced was naive CD4+ T cells from PBMCs. Indicated subset: CD45RA+ positively selected. In DNA form, the CDR3 reads TGTGCCAGCAGCTTACTTGTACTAGCGGACTACAATGAGCAGTTCTTC. Amino acid sequence: CASSLLVLADYNEQFF. The complete variable domain, with remaining parts taken from reference TRBV7-9 and TRBJ2-1, reads DTGVSQNPRHKITKRGQNVTFRCDPISEHNRLYWYRQTLGQGPEFLTYFQNEAQLEKSRLLSDRFSAERPKGSFSTLEIQRTEQGDSAMYLCASSLLVLADYNEQFFGPGTRLTVL.